A single sample gave rise to the 30 T cell receptor beta chains below, sequenced in a study of T-cell memory formation after mild COVID-19. From the 5' RACE reads, TCRdb called clonotypes with MiXCR, one entry per CDR3 protein. The sample carries approximately 340,000 distinct CDR3 sequences, approximately 16% recorded once. Sequenced sample: PBMCs or a T cell subset sorted from them (not recorded which). These receptors were taken from a man between 18 and 29 years old who had mild COVID-19 (a few samples of this study predate the infection). Cell type and time point are not known.

This clonotype came up a few times. This sequence joins TRBV29-1 and TRBJ2-3, with D tentatively TRBD1 or TRBD2 (5 bases each). The CDR3 runs to 12 residues. Germline V lookup: CDR1 SQVTM, CDR2 ANQGSEA. The germline V and J ends were trimmed by 6 bases and 6 bases, with 13 bases remaining between them. The CDR3 region is CSVLRDRDTQYF. In nucleotides, the CDR3 is TGCAGCGTCCTCCGGGACCGGGATACGCAGTATTTT.

The chain's CDR3 is CASSLGQGVRETQYF. CDR3 in DNA: TGCGCCAGCAGCCTCGGACAGGGAGTCCGGGAGACCCAGTACTTC. The J gene is TRBJ2-5, the V gene TRBV4-1, with 8 positions matching TRBD1. CDR1 is MGHRA, CDR2 YSYEKL, per germline. V gave up 4 bases and J gave up 5 bases; unmatched junction bases: 9. The CDR3 runs 15 residues.

This clonotype showed up just a few times. The chain joins TRBV11-2 to TRBJ2-2, with 9 bases identical to TRBD2. This CDR3 region has 17 residues. The germline V gene has CDR1 SGHAT and CDR2 FQNNGV. V dropped 4 bases and J dropped 4; count of bases not matched to a gene: 10. DNA of the CDR3: TGTGCCAGCAGCTCCCGGCCGCGGGGGGGTATCACCGGGGAGCTGTTTTTT. The encoded protein is CASSSRPRGGITGELFF.

This clonotype was seen more than once but under ten times. This rearrangement joins TRBV14 to TRBJ2-1; the D is unclear. The CDR3 runs to 15 residues. CDR1 and CDR2 from the germline V gene are SGHDN and FVKESK. V shed 9 bases and J shed 9 bases, with 24 bases lying between them. The CDR3 DNA reads as TGTGCCAGTGAGCCGAAACGGACGGCCAGCTCTGAGCAGTTCTTC. Protein product: CASEPKRTASSEQFF.

The gene calls are TRBV7-3 and TRBJ2-6; D may be TRBD2 (6 bases). From germline, CDR1 is SGHTA and CDR2 FQGTGA. Trimming cost V 5 bases and J 2 bases, with 13 bases left between them. The CDR3 totals 16 residues. CDR3 loop: CASSTGRGAGANVLTF. In DNA form, the CDR3 reads TGTGCCAGCAGCACCGGGAGAGGAGCTGGGGCCAACGTCCTGACTTTC. Drawing the rest from reference TRBV7-3 and TRBJ2-6, the complete variable domain is GAGVSQTPSNKVTEKGKYVELRCDPISGHTALYWYRQSLGQGPEFLIYFQGTGAADDSGLPNDRFFAVRPEGSVSTLKIQRTERGDSAVYLCASSTGRGAGANVLTFGAGSRLTVL.

This clonotype came up a few times. The chain recombines TRBV11-2 with TRBJ2-3; 7 nucleotides agree with TRBD2. The germline V gene encodes CDR1 SGHAT and CDR2 FQNNGV. The CDR3 sequence is 15 residues long. The junction had 5 bases not matched to a gene; V was cut back by 5 bases and J by 0 bases. The CDR3 protein is CASSQTSASTDTQYF. CDR3 in DNA: TGTGCCAGCAGCCAAACTAGCGCTAGCACAGATACGCAGTATTTT. The whole variable domain, remainder taken from reference TRBV11-2 and TRBJ2-3, is EAGVAQSPRYKIIEKRQSVAFWCNPISGHATLYWYQQILGQGPKLLIQFQNNGVVDDSQLPKDRFSAERLKGVDSTLKIQPAKLEDSAVYLCASSQTSASTDTQYFGPGTRLTVL.

V and J are TRBV7-9 and TRBJ2-5; TRBD1 aligns across 11 bases. The CDR3 is made up of 16 amino acids. V lost 5 bases and J lost 5; bases outside the gene matches: 10. Germline V CDR1 and CDR2: SEHNR, FQNEAQ (reference sequence). The DNA of the CDR3 is TGTGCCAGCAGCCCCAGACAGGACAGGGGGCTTGAGACCCAGTACTTC. This sequence encodes CASSPRQDRGLETQYF.

This chain uses TRBV6-1 with TRBJ2-5, with 11 bases that match TRBD1. The V segment lost 6 bases and the J segment 5 bases; nucleotides outside the gene matches: 8. The CDR3 extends over 15 amino acids. Germline CDR1 MNHNS, CDR2 SASEGT. Here the CDR3 reads CASRRHGDRGETQYF. The CDR3 bases are TGTGCCAGCAGAAGACATGGGGACAGGGGGGAGACCCAGTACTTC.

This chain connects TRBV20-1 to TRBJ1-6; no definite D call. Trimming cost V 6 bases and J 9 bases, with 15 bases left between them. The germline gives CDR1 DFQATT, CDR2 SNEGSKA (reference sequence). CDR3 size: 13 residues. The CDR3 sequence is CSAWTASGSPLHF. The CDR3 DNA sequence: TGCAGTGCGTGGACCGCCTCAGGTTCACCCCTCCACTTT.

J is TRBJ1-2 and V is TRBV6-5, with TRBD1 as a possible D gene (5 bases). V lost 4 bases to trimming and J lost 4 bases, with 16 bases between them. From germline, CDR1 is MNHEY and CDR2 SVGAGI. The length of the CDR3 is 15 residues. The CDR3 region is CASSSTPPGPYGYTF. The CDR3 bases are TGTGCCAGCAGTTCTACCCCCCCGGGACCCTATGGCTACACCTTC.

The rearrangement uses TRBV20-1 and TRBJ2-6; D might be TRBD1 or TRBD2, each matching 5 bases. The germline V and J ends were trimmed by 5 bases and 0 bases, with 14 bases remaining between them. This CDR3 has 16 residues. CDR1 and CDR2 (germline): DFQATT, SNEGSKA (reference sequence). CDR3 loop: CSAAGTSDSGANVLTF. CDR3 DNA sequence: TGCAGTGCTGCCGGGACGTCTGACTCTGGGGCCAACGTCCTGACTTTC.

This chain joins TRBV7-6 and TRBJ2-7; unclear D gene. V lost 1 base, J lost 7 bases, and 14 bases lay in between. From germline, CDR1 is SGHVS and CDR2 FNYEAQ. There are 14 residues in the CDR3. CDR3 nucleotide sequence: TGTGCCAGCAGCTTAGTCCCACTGACCGGGGAGCAGTACGTC. Translation: CASSLVPLTGEQYV.

This clonotype was observed once. This chain's CDR3 is CASSLSQGSPLHF. CDR3 DNA sequence: TGTGCCAGCAGCTTAAGCCAGGGTTCACCCCTCCACTTT. The chain links TRBV7-3 to TRBJ1-6; D possibly corresponds to TRBD1 (5 bases). CDR1 and CDR2 from the germline V gene are SGHTA and FQGTGA. This CDR3 region has 13 residues. Trimming pared 1 base from V and 9 bases from J, leaving 7 bases between.

The V gene is TRBV6-5, the J gene TRBJ1-1; D not resolved. V was cut by 0 bases and J by 4 bases, with 12 bases left in between. CDR1 is MNHEY and CDR2 is SVGAGI in the germline V gene. This CDR3 has 15 amino acids. The DNA for the CDR3 is TGTGCCAGCAGTTACTCGACTACCCCATCCACTGAAGCTTTCTTT. Encoded protein: CASSYSTTPSTEAFF.

This clonotype was seen only a few times. This chain uses TRBV10-3 with TRBJ2-5; D is undetermined. CDR3 length: 14 residues. V gave up 4 bases and J gave up 5 bases, with 14 bases separating them. From germline, CDR1 is ENHRY and CDR2 SYGVKD. CDR3 DNA sequence: TGTGCCATCAGTGGAACCGAGTTACGGGAGACCCAGTACTTC. Its translation: CAISGTELRETQYF.

The sample holds a few counts of this clonotype. The rearrangement uses TRBV5-1 and TRBJ1-2; the D gene is possibly TRBD1 (5 bases). The CDR3 has 14 amino acids. V lost 6 bases and J 2 bases, leaving 14 bases between the germline ends. Germline CDR1 SGHRS, CDR2 YFSETQ. The CDR3 DNA sequence: TGCGCCAGCACCGACCCGGGGGGAAACTATGGCTACACCTTC. Encoded protein: CASTDPGGNYGYTF.

The sample holds many counts of this clonotype. This rearrangement joins TRBV5-1 to TRBJ2-5, with 8 bases matching TRBD1. V was pared by 0 bases and J by 2 bases, with 12 bases of the junction left unmatched. The CDR3 covers 18 residues. The V gene's germline CDR1 is SGHRS and CDR2 YFSETQ. CDR3 bases: TGCGCCAGCAGCTTGGATTCACGATCCGGACAGGGACAAGAGACCCAGTACTTC. Its protein product is CASSLDSRSGQGQETQYF.

This clonotype occurred a few times. This chain links TRBV5-1 with TRBJ1-2; D gene unclear. The germline V and J ends were trimmed by 1 base and 2 bases, with 9 bases remaining between them. The CDR3 is 14 residues long. The germline gives CDR1 SGHRS, CDR2 YFSETQ. The CDR3 sequence is CASSLREANYGYTF. Here the CDR3 DNA reads TGCGCCAGCAGCTTGCGGGAGGCCAACTATGGCTACACCTTC.

This clonotype was counted a few times. The chain employs TRBV28 and TRBJ2-3; D is perhaps TRBD1 (7 bases). The ends were cut back, 6 bases at V and 5 bases at J, with 15 bases in the middle. The CDR3 has 14 residues. The germline CDR1 and CDR2 sequences are MDHEN and SYDVKM. The CDR3 protein is CASRVGQGGDTQYF. The CDR3, as DNA: TGTGCCAGCAGAGTCGGGCAGGGGGGAGATACGCAGTATTTT. Complete variable domain (other parts from reference TRBV28 and TRBJ2-3): DVKVTQSSRYLVKRTGEKVFLECVQDMDHENMFWYRQDPGLGLRLIYFSYDVKMKEKGDIPEGYSVSREKKERFSLILESASTNQTSMYLCASRVGQGGDTQYFGPGTRLTVL.

The genes are TRBV5-4 and TRBJ2-3, with D possibly being TRBD1 or TRBD2 (5 bases each). Germline CDR1 SGHNT, CDR2 YYREEE (reference sequence). Trimming took off 7 bases at V and 2 bases at J, with 5 bases between the two ends. The length of the CDR3 is 11 residues. This CDR3 reads CASGTTDTQYF. CDR3 nucleotide sequence: TGTGCCAGCGGGACCACAGATACGCAGTATTTT.

The sample holds many counts of this clonotype. V usage is TRBV7-6 and J usage is TRBJ2-2; unclear D gene. From germline, CDR1 is SGHVS and CDR2 FNYEAQ. V shed 5 bases and J shed 8 bases, with 9 bases lying between them. The CDR3 extends over 12 amino acids. CDR3 sequence reads: CASSHPRGELFF. CDR3 in DNA: TGTGCCAGCAGCCACCCTAGGGGGGAGCTGTTTTTT.

The chain joins TRBV29-1 to TRBJ1-4; no reliable D call. The CDR3 covers 13 residues. V lost 6 bases and J 0 bases, leaving 8 bases between the germline ends. CDR1 is SQVTM and CDR2 is ANQGSEA in the germline V gene. CDR3 residues: CSVQLTTNEKLFF. The CDR3 DNA reads as TGCAGCGTGCAACTTACAACTAATGAAAAACTGTTTTTT.

This clonotype was counted a few times. This chain joins TRBV5-1 and TRBJ2-2; no firm D call. The CDR3 contains 15 residues. The V and J ends lost 1 base and 2 bases respectively, with 9 bases between them. The germline V gene has CDR1 SGHRS and CDR2 YFSETQ. The CDR3 DNA sequence: TGCGCCAGCAGCTTGATCTTCGATAACACCGGGGAGCTGTTTTTT. Its protein product is CASSLIFDNTGELFF.

V gene TRBV5-1 combines with J gene TRBJ1-6; 10 bases map to TRBD1. Germline V gene data show CDR1 as SGHRS and CDR2 as YFSETQ. The V and J ends lost 4 bases and 9 bases, in that order; junction bases with no gene match: 7. This CDR3 spans 15 amino acids. CDR3 DNA: TGCGCCAGCAGCCCGGGACAGGGGACAGGTTCACCCCTCCACTTT. It is translated as CASSPGQGTGSPLHF.

The genes are TRBV20-1 and TRBJ2-2; D is perhaps TRBD2 (6 bases). The V end lost 1 base, the J end lost 1 base, and 13 bases lay between the germline ends. Looked up from germline, CDR1 is DFQATT and CDR2 is SNEGSKA (reference sequence). This CDR3 region has 16 residues. CDR3 region: CSARVKEGWNTGELFF. CDR3 nucleotides: TGCAGTGCTAGAGTGAAGGAGGGGTGGAACACCGGGGAGCTGTTTTTT.

The rearrangement joins TRBV11-2 to TRBJ1-2, with TRBD1 identical over 7 bases. V was pared by 6 bases and J by 4 bases, with 5 bases of the junction left unmatched. The CDR3 is 13 residues long. Germline V gives CDR1 SGHAT, CDR2 FQNNGV. This CDR3 reads CASRTTGPYGYTF. The CDR3, as DNA: TGTGCCAGCAGAACGACAGGGCCCTATGGCTACACCTTC.

This chain connects TRBV11-3 to TRBJ2-5, with 7 bases that match TRBD1. V trimming: 1 base; J trimming: 1 base; junction bases outside the gene matches: 9. Germline V CDR1 and CDR2: SGHNT, YENEEA. CDR3 length equals 17 residues. DNA of the CDR3: TGTGCCAGCAGCTTAGGAGGGCTGGGACAGATCCAAGAGACCCAGTACTTC. This encodes CASSLGGLGQIQETQYF. The entire variable domain, with the rest obtained from reference TRBV11-3 and TRBJ2-5, is as follows: EAGVVQSPRYKIIEKKQPVAFWCNPISGHNTLYWYLQNLGQGPELLIRYENEEAVDDSQLPKDRFSAERLKGVDSTLKIQPAELGDSAVYLCASSLGGLGQIQETQYFGPGTRLLVL.

There are many counts of this clonotype. V usage is TRBV5-1 and J usage is TRBJ2-1; D possibly uses TRBD1 or TRBD2 (5 bases each). The CDR3 contains 14 residues. Between the trimmed V and J ends, which lost 5 bases and 7 bases, there was a span of 16 bases. CDR1 and CDR2 (germline): SGHRS, YFSETQ. The CDR3 protein is CASREGSPPNEQFF. As DNA, the CDR3 is TGCGCCAGCAGAGAGGGGTCACCCCCGAATGAGCAGTTCTTC.

This clonotype was counted only a few times. This chain connects TRBV5-1 to TRBJ2-5; no clear D gene. The germline V gene encodes CDR1 SGHRS and CDR2 YFSETQ. The CDR3 consists of 14 residues. Between the trimmed V and J ends, which lost 1 base and 1 base, there was a span of 8 bases. CDR3 nucleotides: TGCGCCAGCAGCTTGCAACAGATCCAAGAGACCCAGTACTTC. Encoded protein: CASSLQQIQETQYF.

The chain carries TRBV7-8 and TRBJ2-7, with D possibly matching TRBD1 (6 bases). Trimming removed 2 bases at V and 1 base at J, with 12 bases between. In germline, CDR1 is SGHVS, CDR2 FQNEAQ. The CDR3 contains 15 residues. CDR3 nucleotides: TGTGCCAGCAGCTTATTCCAGGGGCCGTCCTACGAGCAGTACGTC. This encodes CASSLFQGPSYEQYV.